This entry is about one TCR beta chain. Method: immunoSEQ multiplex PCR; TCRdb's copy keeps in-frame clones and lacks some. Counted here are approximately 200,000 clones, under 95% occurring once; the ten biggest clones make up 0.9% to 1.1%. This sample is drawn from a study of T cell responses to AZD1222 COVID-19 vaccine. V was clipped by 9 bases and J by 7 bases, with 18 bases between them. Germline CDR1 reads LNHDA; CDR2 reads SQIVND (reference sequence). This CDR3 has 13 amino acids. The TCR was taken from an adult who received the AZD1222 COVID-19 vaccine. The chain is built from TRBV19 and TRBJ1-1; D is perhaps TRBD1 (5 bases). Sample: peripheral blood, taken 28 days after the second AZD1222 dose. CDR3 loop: CASTRGRVSEAFF. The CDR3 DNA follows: TGTGCCAGCACCCGGGGCAGGGTTAGTGAAGCTTTCTTT.